This TCR beta chain was sequenced for a study of T cells in Graves' hyperthyroidism and ophthalmopathy. Amplification targeted TCR beta CDR3 regions from RNA transcripts. HTBI primers were the set used in a first-round RT-PCR of the TCR CDR3. TCRdb reprocessed the multiplex PCR reads with MiXCR, giving one entry per CDR3 protein. The sample lists 250,000 to 300,000 distinct CDR3 sequences, roughly an eighth occurring once. Trimming removed 3 bases from V and 8 bases from J, with 19 bases in between. Germline assignment: CDR1 KGHSH and CDR2 LQKENI. This CDR3 has 15 residues. Specimen: blood. This clonotype was obtained from a woman aged 35 to 49 with Graves' hyperthyroidism. J is TRBJ1-2 and V is TRBV18, with D perhaps matching TRBD1 (6 bases). CDR3 region: CASSPSDKGGRGYTF. In DNA form, the CDR3 reads TGTGCCAGCTCACCTTCCGACAAGGGGGGAAGGGGCTACACCTTC.